Included here is one T cell receptor (beta chain) sequence, with context. Antigen unknown. The entry originates in a study of T-cell memory formation after mild COVID-19. A single record per CDR3 protein comes from TCRdb applying MiXCR to the 5' RACE reads. The table records under 150,000 distinct CDR3 sequences, around a fifth of them present only once. The CDR3 contains 12 residues. The V gene lost 4 bases and the J gene lost 4 bases, with 10 bases spanning the gap. CDR1 and CDR2 (germline): SQVTM, ANQGSEA. Study-wide results and limits: Pre-infection memory contained some responding clones, which suggested that cross-reactive memory had joined.

V is TRBV29-1 and J is TRBJ2-5; D remains unclear. Material: PBMCs or a T cell subset sorted from them (not recorded which). The receptor's source is a man between 18 and 35 years old who had mild COVID-19 (a few samples of this study predate the infection). Cell type and time point are not known. CDR3 region: CSVGHQSETQYF. Written as DNA, the CDR3 is TGCAGCGTTGGACACCAGTCAGAGACCCAGTACTTC. The whole variable domain, filled in from reference TRBV29-1 and TRBJ2-5, reads SAVISQKPSRDICQRGTSLTIQCQVDSQVTMMFWYRQQPGQSLTLIATANQGSEATYESGFVIDKFPISRPNLTFSTLTVSNMSPEDSSIYLCSVGHQSETQYFGPGTRLLVL.